The following is a T cell receptor beta chain sequence with its context. This clone was counted between two and nine times. Its recognized antigen is unknown. No base quality information exists; no much larger clone differs at one position. Using the deep immunoSEQ assay, multiplex PCR amplified TCR CDR3 regions from genomic DNA. Extracted genomic DNA from each cell subset was spread evenly across all wells of several immunoSEQ 96-well plates, with each plate serving as a replicate. For sorted subsets, approximately 210 ng genomic DNA, equal to approximately 30,000 T cell genomes, was loaded into each replicate PCR. Purified libraries were measured with a Qubit 3.0 fluorometer, size-checked on a Bioanalyzer 2100, and measured again with the KAPA Library Quantification kit. Every immunoSEQ 96-well plate was sequenced on a dedicated single-read 150-cycle Illumina NextSeq 550 flow cell. Processing in the source paper ran as follows. Because the immunoSEQ output included only junctional sequences and no quality scores, the filtering could not be the same as the filtering used for full-length reads. Sequences were annotated with PyIR, a Python wrapper for IgBLAST v1.9, using IMGT germline references to assign V/J genes and CDR3. Reads were removed for weak V/J assignments (E-value above 1e-6), missing CDR3, stop codons, out-of-frame junctions, or ambiguous translated residues. V3J clonotypes were defined by identical inferred V gene, J gene, and CDR3 amino acid sequence. The percentage overlap between two repertoires was calculated by dividing the number of shared unique clonotypes by the size of the smaller repertoire. Richness of each repertoire was evaluated using RTK rarefaction, the Chao1 estimator, and Recon v2.1 estimates of unobserved clonotypes. For all TCRbeta clonotypes obtained by the gDNA method from several donors, generation probabilities were computed with OLGA. TCRdb retrieved this table from immuneACCESS and kept in-frame rearrangements only. Not all clones are present; in checked studies, unresolved V genes account for under half, and no reason is known for the remainder. V and J calls and clone size are as listed in that table; D and trimming were resolved from the DNA. The sample table holds about 1 million clones, of which approximately 76% were seen once. The top ten hold 1.4% of the sample.

The entry originates in a study of shared clonotypes between healthy human individuals (dated by TCRdb to about 2020). In terms of the full investigation: The cohort included three men and two women between 18 and 49 years of age. For each donor, CD4 naive and CD4 memory were each given three plates, CD8 naive was given two plates, and CD8 memory was given one plate. To estimate repertoire size and how much clonotypes are shared between individuals, the study performed deep sequencing of blood TCR repertoires from about 5 healthy adults. Libraries were prepared and TCR repertoires were sequenced by different laboratories using diverse techniques, in order to increase sequencing depth and limit assay-specific biases. Between about 0.85 and 9.5 billion PBMCs per donor were obtained by leukapheresis.

For this chain, trimming is 2 bases at the V end and 5 bases at the J end, and the number of junction bases without a gene match is 4. The germline V gene provides CDR1 SGHVS and CDR2 FQNEAQ. Spanning cysteine to phenylalanine, the CDR3 consists of 14 amino acids. Only the CDR3 DNA is retained, 42 bases long and in frame from the first base. Findings and caveats that apply to the study as a whole: Only blood was sampled, and tissue TCR repertoires likely differ from those in blood. About 4.5% of naive CD4, more than 3% of naive CD8, approximately 2.2% of memory CD4, and 0.4% of memory CD8 clonotypes were shared across a handful of donors. Compared with non-shared clonotypes, the clonotypes found in all four sorted-subset donors had higher generation probabilities. Based on pairwise subsampling, the degree of clonotype sharing among donors was expected to be affected by sequencing depth. Larger estimated clonotype richness was generally found for naive subsets than for memory subsets. Incomplete sequencing was indicated by rarefaction of sorted-subset datasets, despite the large sequencing depth. The genetic and exposure-history diversity represented was limited by the small number of donors.

The donors were healthy, HIV-negative adults who had no recently reported acute infections or vaccinations. Only Caucasian adults living in Nashville, Tennessee, USA were represented among the donors. CD4+ T cells were enriched by magnetic negative selection, after which naive cells were positively selected on CD45RA and the negative fraction was taken as the memory subset. Blood was collected by leukapheresis, and PBMCs were isolated by Ficoll-Histopaque density gradient centrifugation and then cryopreserved in liquid nitrogen vapor phase. Purity and quantity of every magnetically sorted T cell population were checked by analytical flow cytometry. Each sorted fraction had its genomic DNA isolated and then quantified by UV absorbance on a Nanodrop 2000c.

The sequence joins TRBV7-8 to TRBJ2-5; a stretch of 8 junction bases matches TRBD2. The sequence came from a man aged 18 to 29 in good health. Specimen: memory CD4+ T cells sorted from blood. According to the study, the label for this sample's cell subset or site signals: CD45RA-negative fraction. Read as DNA, the sequence is TGTGCCAGCAGCTTACGGGAGGGTGTGGAGACCCAGTACTTC. Translated, this is CASSLREGVETQYF.